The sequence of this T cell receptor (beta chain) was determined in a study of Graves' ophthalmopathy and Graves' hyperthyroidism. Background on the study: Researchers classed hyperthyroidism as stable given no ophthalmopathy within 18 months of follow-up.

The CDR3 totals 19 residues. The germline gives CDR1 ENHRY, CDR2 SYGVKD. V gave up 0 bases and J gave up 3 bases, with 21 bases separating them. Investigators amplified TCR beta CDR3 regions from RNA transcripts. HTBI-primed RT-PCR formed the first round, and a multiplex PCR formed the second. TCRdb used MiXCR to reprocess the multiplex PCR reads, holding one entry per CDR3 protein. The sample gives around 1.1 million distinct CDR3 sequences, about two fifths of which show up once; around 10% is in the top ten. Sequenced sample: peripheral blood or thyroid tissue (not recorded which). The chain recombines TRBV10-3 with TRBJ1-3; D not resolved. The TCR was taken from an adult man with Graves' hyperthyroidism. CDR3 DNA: TGTGCCATCAGTGAGTCGACCCCCCCTCTATGTGGTGGTGGAAACACCATATATTTT. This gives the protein CAISESTPPLCGGGNTIYF.